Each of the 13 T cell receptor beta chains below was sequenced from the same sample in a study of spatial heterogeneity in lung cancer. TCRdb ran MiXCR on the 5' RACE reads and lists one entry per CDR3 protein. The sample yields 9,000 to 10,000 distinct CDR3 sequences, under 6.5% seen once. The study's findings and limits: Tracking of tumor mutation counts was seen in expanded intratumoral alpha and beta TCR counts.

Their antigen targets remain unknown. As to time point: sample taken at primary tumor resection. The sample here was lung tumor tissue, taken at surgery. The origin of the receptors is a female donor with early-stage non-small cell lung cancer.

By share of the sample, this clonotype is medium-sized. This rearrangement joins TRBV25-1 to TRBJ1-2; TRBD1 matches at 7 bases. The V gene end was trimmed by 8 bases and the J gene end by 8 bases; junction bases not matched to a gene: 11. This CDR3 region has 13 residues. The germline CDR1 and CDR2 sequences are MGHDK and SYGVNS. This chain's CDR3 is CASGARQGEGYTF. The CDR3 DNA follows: TGTGCCAGCGGAGCACGACAGGGTGAAGGCTACACCTTC.

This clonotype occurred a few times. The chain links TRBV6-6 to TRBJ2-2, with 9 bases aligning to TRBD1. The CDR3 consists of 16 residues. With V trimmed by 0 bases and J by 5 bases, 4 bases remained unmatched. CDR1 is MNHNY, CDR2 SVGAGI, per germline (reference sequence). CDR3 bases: TGTGCCAGCAGTTACTCGAGGACAGGGGATACCGGGGAGCTGTTTTTT. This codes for CASSYSRTGDTGELFF.

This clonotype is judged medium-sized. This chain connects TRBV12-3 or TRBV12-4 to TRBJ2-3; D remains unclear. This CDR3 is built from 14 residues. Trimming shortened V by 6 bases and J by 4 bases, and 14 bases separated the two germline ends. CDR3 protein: CASSPPVSSDTQYF. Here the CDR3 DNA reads TGTGCCAGCAGCCCCCCGGTATCATCAGATACGCAGTATTTT.

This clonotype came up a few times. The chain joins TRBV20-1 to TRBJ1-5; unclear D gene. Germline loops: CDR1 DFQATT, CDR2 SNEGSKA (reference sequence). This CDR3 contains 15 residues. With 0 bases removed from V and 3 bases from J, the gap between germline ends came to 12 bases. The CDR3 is CSARETGPFNQPQHF. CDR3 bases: TGCAGTGCTAGAGAAACCGGCCCTTTCAATCAGCCCCAGCATTTT.

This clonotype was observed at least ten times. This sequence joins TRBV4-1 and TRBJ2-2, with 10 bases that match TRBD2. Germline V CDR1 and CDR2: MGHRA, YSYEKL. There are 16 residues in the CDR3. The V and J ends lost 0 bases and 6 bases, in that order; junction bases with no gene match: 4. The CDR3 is CASSQDRSGRSGELFF. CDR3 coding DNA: TGCGCCAGCAGCCAAGATCGTAGCGGGAGGTCCGGGGAGCTGTTTTTT.

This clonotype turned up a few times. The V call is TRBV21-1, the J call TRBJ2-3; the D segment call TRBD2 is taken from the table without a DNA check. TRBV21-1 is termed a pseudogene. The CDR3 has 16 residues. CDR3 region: CASSKEARTSTDTQYF. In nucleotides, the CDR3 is TGTGCCAGCAGCAAAGAGGCTAGAACTAGCACAGATACGCAGTATTTT.

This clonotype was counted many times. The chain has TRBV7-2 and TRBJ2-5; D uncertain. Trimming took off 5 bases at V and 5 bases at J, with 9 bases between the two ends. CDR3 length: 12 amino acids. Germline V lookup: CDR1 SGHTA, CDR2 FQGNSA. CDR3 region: CASSLSAETQYF. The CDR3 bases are TGTGCCAGCAGCCTGTCGGCCGAGACCCAGTACTTC.

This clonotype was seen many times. The CDR3 nucleotides are TGCGCCAGCAGCCAGAACAGTGGAACTAATGAAAAACTGTTTTTT. Its protein product is CASSQNSGTNEKLFF. This rearrangement joins TRBV4-3 to TRBJ1-4; D is uncertain. The CDR3 is 15 amino acids. Germline lookup yields CDR1 LGHNA and CDR2 YSLEER. Trimming shortened V by 3 bases and J by 1 base, and 9 bases separated the two germline ends.

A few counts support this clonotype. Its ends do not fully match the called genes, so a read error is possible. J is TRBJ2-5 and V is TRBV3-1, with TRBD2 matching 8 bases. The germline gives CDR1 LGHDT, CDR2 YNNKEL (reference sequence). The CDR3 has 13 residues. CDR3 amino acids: CASSYAGGALAKF. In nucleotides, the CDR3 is TGTGCCAGCAGTTACGCCGGGGGGGCCCTAGCTAAGTTC.

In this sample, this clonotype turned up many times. CDR3 residues: CASSLFRGTDSPLHF. The CDR3 DNA sequence: TGTGCCAGCAGTTTATTCAGGGGTACAGATTCACCCCTCCACTTT. The genes are TRBV12-3 or TRBV12-4 and TRBJ1-6; tentatively, D is TRBD1 (6 bases). The CDR3 has 15 residues. The V gene lost 2 bases and the J gene lost 8 bases, with 13 bases spanning the gap.

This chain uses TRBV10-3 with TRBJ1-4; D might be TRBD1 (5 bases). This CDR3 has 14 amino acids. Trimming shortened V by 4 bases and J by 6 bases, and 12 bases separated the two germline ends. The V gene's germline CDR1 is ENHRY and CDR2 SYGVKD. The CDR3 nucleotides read TGTGCCATCAGTGCGGGGGATAGTCATGAAAAACTGTTTTTT. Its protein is CAISAGDSHEKLFF.

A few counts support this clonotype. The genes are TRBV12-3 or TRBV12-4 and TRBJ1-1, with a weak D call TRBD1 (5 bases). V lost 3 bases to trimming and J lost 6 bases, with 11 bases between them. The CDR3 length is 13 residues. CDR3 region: CASSLGGWAEAFF. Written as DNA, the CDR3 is TGTGCCAGCAGTTTGGGGGGTTGGGCTGAAGCTTTCTTT.

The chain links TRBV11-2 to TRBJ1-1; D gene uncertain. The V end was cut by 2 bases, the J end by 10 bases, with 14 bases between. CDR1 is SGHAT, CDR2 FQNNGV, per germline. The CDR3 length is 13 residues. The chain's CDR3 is CASSLPSRDGAFF. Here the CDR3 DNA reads TGTGCCAGCAGCTTACCGTCCCGAGACGGAGCTTTCTTT.